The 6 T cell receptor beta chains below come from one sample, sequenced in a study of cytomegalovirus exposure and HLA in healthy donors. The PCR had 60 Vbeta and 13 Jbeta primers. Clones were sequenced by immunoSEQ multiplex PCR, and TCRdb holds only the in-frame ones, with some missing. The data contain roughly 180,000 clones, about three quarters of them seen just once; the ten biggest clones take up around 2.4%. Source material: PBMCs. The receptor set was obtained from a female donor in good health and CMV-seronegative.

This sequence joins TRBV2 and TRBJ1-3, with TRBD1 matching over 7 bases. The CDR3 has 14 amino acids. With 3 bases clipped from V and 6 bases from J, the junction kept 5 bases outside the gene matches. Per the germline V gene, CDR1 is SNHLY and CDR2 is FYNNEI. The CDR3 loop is CASSEGQGENTIYF. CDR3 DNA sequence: TGTGCCAGCAGTGAGGGGCAGGGGGAAAACACCATATATTTT.

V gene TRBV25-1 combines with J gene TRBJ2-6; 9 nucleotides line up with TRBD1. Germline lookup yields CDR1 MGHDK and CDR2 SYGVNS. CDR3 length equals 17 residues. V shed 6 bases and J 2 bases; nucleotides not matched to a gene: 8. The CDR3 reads CASSWGTGSTGANVLTF. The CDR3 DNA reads TGTGCCAGCAGCTGGGGGACAGGGAGTACTGGGGCCAACGTCCTGACTTTC. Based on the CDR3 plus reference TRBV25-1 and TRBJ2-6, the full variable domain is EADIYQTPRYLVIGTGKKITLECSQTMGHDKMYWYQQDPGMELHLIHYSYGVNSTEKGDLSSESTVSRIRTEHFPLTLESARPSHTSQYLCASSWGTGSTGANVLTFGAGSRLTVL.

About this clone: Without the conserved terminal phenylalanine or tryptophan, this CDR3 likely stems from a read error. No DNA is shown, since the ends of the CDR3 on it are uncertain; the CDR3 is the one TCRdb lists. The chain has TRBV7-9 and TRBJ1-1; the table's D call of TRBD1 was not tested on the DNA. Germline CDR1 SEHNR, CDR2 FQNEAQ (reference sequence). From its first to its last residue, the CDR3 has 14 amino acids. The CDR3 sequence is CASILGAGGTEAFL.

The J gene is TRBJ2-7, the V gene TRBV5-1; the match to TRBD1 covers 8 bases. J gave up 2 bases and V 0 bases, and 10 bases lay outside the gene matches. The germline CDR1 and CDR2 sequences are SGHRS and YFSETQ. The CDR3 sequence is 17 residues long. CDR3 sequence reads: CASSLAITRDRTYEQYF. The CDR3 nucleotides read TGCGCCAGCAGCTTGGCAATCACCAGGGACAGGACCTACGAGCAGTACTTC.

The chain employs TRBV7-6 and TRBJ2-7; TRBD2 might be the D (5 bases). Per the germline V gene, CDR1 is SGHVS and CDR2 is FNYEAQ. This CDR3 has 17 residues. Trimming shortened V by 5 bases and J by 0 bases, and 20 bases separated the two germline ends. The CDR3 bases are TGTGCCAGCAGCCTGGCAGCCGCCCACGCGGGCTCCTACGAGCAGTACTTC. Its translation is CASSLAAAHAGSYEQYF.

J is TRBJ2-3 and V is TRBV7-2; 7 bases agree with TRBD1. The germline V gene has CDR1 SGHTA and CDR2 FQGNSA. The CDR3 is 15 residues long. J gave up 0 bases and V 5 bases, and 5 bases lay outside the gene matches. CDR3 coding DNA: TGTGCCAGCAGCCCCACAGGGGCTAGCACAGATACGCAGTATTTT. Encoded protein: CASSPTGASTDTQYF. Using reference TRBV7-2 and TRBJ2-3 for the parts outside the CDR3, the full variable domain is GAGVSQSPSNKVTEKGKDVELRCDPISGHTALYWYRQSLGQGLEFLIYFQGNSAPDKSGLPSDRFSAERTGGSVSTLTIQRTQQEDSAVYLCASSPTGASTDTQYFGPGTRLTVL.